The 25 T cell receptor beta chains below come from one sample, sequenced in a study of blood T cells in healthy people across ages. Primers used in a second PCR of roughly 6 to 11 cycles were a sample-barcoded 5' primer and a J-beta primer mix. A single record per CDR3 protein comes from TCRdb applying MiXCR to the 5' RACE reads. The data show around 990,000 distinct CDR3 sequences, about 23% seen once. Separately, the same data were catalogued under a study of T cells of mothers and their children.

Sequencing was carried out using blood. Source of these receptors: a girl aged 2-10 years in good health.

This clonotype was observed a handful of times. The V and J genes are TRBV29-1 and TRBJ2-1; D possibly corresponds to TRBD2 (5 bases). The V end lost 7 bases, the J end lost 3 bases, and 16 bases lay between the germline ends. The CDR3 is made up of 14 amino acids. From germline, CDR1 is SQVTM and CDR2 ANQGSEA. The CDR3 bases are TGCAGCGGACTACTAGTGACTTACTACAATGAGCAGTTCTTC. Protein sequence: CSGLLVTYYNEQFF.

This chain connects TRBV5-1 to TRBJ1-4; the D is unclear. Germline-derived CDR1 and CDR2 are SGHRS and YFSETQ. V was cut by 2 bases and J by 5 bases, with 10 bases left in between. The CDR3 is made up of 14 amino acids. The CDR3, as DNA: TGCGCCAGCAGCTTATCCCGGCCGAATGAAAAACTGTTTTTT. Its protein product is CASSLSRPNEKLFF. Combining the CDR3 with reference TRBV5-1 and TRBJ1-4 gives the whole variable domain KAGVTQTPRYLIKTRGQQVTLSCSPISGHRSVSWYQQTPGQGLQFLFEYFSETQRNKGNFPGRFSGRQFSNSRSEMNVSTLELGDSALYLCASSLSRPNEKLFFGSGTQLSVL.

This clonotype showed up just a few times. The CDR3 reads CASSTRTVGEQYF. As DNA, the CDR3 is TGTGCCAGCAGCACCCGTACGGTAGGCGAGCAGTACTTC. V gene TRBV9 combines with J gene TRBJ2-7; D is uncertain. Germline V gives CDR1 SGDLS, CDR2 YYNGEE. V lost 4 bases, J lost 6 bases, and 14 bases lay in between. The CDR3 has 13 amino acids. Variable domain in full (rest from reference TRBV9 and TRBJ2-7): DSGVTQTPKHLITATGQRVTLRCSPRSGDLSVYWYQQSLDQGLQFLIQYYNGEERAKGNILERFSAQQFPDLHSELNLSSLELGDSALYFCASSTRTVGEQYFGPGTRLTVT.

The chain carries TRBV13 and TRBJ2-5; D possibly matches TRBD1 or TRBD2 (5 bases each). The better agreement between TRBJ2-7 and the DNA end casts doubt on the J call. Germline loops: CDR1 PRHDT, CDR2 FYEKMQ (reference sequence). The CDR3 has 15 residues. The CDR3 protein is CASSLGLGPTYEQYF. CDR3 coding DNA: TGTGCCAGCAGCTTAGGCCTGGGACCAACCTACGAGCAGTACTTC.

This clonotype was counted a few times. The rearrangement uses TRBV6-5 and TRBJ2-1; no firm D call. The closer fit of TRBJ2-5 to the DNA end suggests the J call may be wrong. The germline V gene has CDR1 MNHEY and CDR2 SVGAGI. The CDR3 covers 17 residues. CDR3 DNA: TGTGCCAGCAGTTACTCACGGAACATTGGACCACAAGAGACCCAGTACTTC. Translated: CASSYSRNIGPQETQYF.

This rearrangement joins TRBV21-1 to TRBJ2-1; TRBD1 is taken as the D call from the table, unchecked against the DNA. The J call may not be correct, given that the DNA end is closer to TRBJ2-7. TRBV21-1 is a pseudogene locus. The CDR3 has 15 residues. CDR3 loop: CASSQPGTGRDEQYF. CDR3 DNA sequence: TGTGCCAGCAGCCAACCAGGGACAGGGAGAGACGAGCAGTACTTC.

This chain links TRBV20-1 with TRBJ2-7; TRBD2 matches 7 bases. The J call is doubtful: the DNA matches TRBJ2-1 better. The CDR3 consists of 13 residues. Per the germline V gene, CDR1 is DFQATT and CDR2 is SNEGSKA (reference sequence). CDR3 residues: CSALGLSYNEQFF. The CDR3 DNA reads as TGCAGTGCTTTGGGACTATCATACAATGAGCAGTTCTTC.

The V call is TRBV29-1, the J call TRBJ1-1; possibly TRBD1 for D (6 bases). This CDR3 has 14 amino acids. V lost 6 bases, J lost 10 bases, and 24 bases lay in between. Germline lookup yields CDR1 SQVTM and CDR2 ANQGSEA. CDR3 residues: CSVLNPGAGNAAFF. For the CDR3, the DNA is TGCAGCGTCCTCAACCCAGGGGCGGGAAATGCAGCTTTCTTT.

In its sample, this clonotype was seen a few times. This rearrangement joins TRBV4-2 to TRBJ2-1; 16 nucleotides line up with TRBD2. Germline CDR1 and CDR2: LGHNA and YNFKEQ. V trimming: 3 bases; J trimming: 2 bases; junction bases outside the gene matches: 10. The CDR3 sequence is 20 residues long. CDR3 in DNA: TGTGCCAGCAGCCAGGGGCCGGGACTAGCGGGAGGGCCGCCCTACAATGAGCAGTTCTTC. Translating it yields CASSQGPGLAGGPPYNEQFF.

This chain connects TRBV3-1 to TRBJ2-4, with 10 bases identical to TRBD1. V lost 1 base and J lost 8; bases outside the gene matches: 2. The CDR3 is 14 residues long. Germline V gives CDR1 LGHDT, CDR2 YNNKEL (reference sequence). The chain's CDR3 is CASSQGGTGDIQYF. The CDR3, as DNA: TGTGCCAGCAGCCAAGGAGGGACAGGGGACATTCAGTACTTC.

This chain links TRBV19 with TRBJ1-1; no reliable D call. Per germline, CDR1 LNHDA and CDR2 SQIVND (reference sequence). The ends were cut back, 6 bases at V and 4 bases at J, with 9 bases in the middle. The CDR3 consists of 12 residues. This chain's CDR3 is CASRSFLTEAFF. The CDR3 DNA reads TGTGCCAGTAGATCTTTTCTCACTGAAGCTTTCTTT.

This chain joins TRBV4-3 and TRBJ2-5, with TRBD1 as a possible D gene (6 bases). The J call may be mistaken, given a closer DNA end match to TRBJ2-7. The CDR3 has 16 amino acids. Germline V lookup: CDR1 LGHNA, CDR2 YSLEER. The CDR3 DNA follows: TGCGCCAGCAGCCAAGATCAGGGGACAACCTACTACGAGCAGTACTTC. It yields the protein CASSQDQGTTYYEQYF.

The chain combines TRBV29-1 with TRBJ2-7; D is unresolved. The CDR3 is 14 residues long. Germline V CDR1 and CDR2: SQVTM, ANQGSEA. Trimming removed 6 bases from V and 5 bases from J, with 20 bases in between. DNA for the CDR3: TGCAGCGTGTGGGGTACGGACGGTAAGAACGAGCAGTACTTC. Protein product: CSVWGTDGKNEQYF.

The chain is built from TRBV29-1 and TRBJ2-1, with D hard to call. The CDR3 consists of 12 residues. Trimming pared 2 bases from V and 7 bases from J, leaving 9 bases between. Germline CDR1 reads SQVTM; CDR2 reads ANQGSEA. The CDR3 bases are TGCAGCGTTGAATGGTTACCGAATGAGCAGTTCTTC. As protein: CSVEWLPNEQFF.

This clonotype appeared a few times. The genes are TRBV6-1 and TRBJ1-5, with 8 bases fitting TRBD1. There are 16 residues in the CDR3. CDR1 and CDR2 (germline): MNHNS, SASEGT. The V and J ends lost 7 bases and 4 bases, in that order; junction bases with no gene match: 12. CDR3 nucleotides: TGTGCCAGCAAACAAGGGGCGACAGGGGTAAATCAGCCCCAGCATTTT. It yields the protein CASKQGATGVNQPQHF.

This clonotype was observed a few times. The V gene is TRBV29-1, the J gene TRBJ2-1, with 7 positions matching TRBD1. The CDR3 totals 9 residues. CDR1 and CDR2 (germline): SQVTM, ANQGSEA. V lost 5 bases and J lost 14; bases outside the gene matches: 3. The CDR3 DNA reads TGCAGCGTTCGGGACAGCGAGTTCTTC. Protein product: CSVRDSEFF.

The V gene is TRBV7-2, the J gene TRBJ2-5; 7 nucleotides agree with TRBD1. With the DNA end fitting TRBJ2-7 better, the J assignment may be wrong. The CDR3 runs 14 residues. CDR1 and CDR2 from the germline V gene are SGHTA and FQGNSA. The CDR3 DNA follows: TGTGCCAGCAGCTTGGGGACAGTCTTCTACGAGCAGTACTTC. Translating gives CASSLGTVFYEQYF.

There are a few counts of this clonotype. Written as DNA, the CDR3 is TGTGCCAGCATTACCCCACTCCGAATGGGAGCTTTCTTT. The encoded protein is CASITPLRMGAFF. The chain couples TRBV12-3 or TRBV12-4 to TRBJ1-1; D unresolved. The V end was cut by 7 bases, the J end by 10 bases, with 19 bases between. The CDR3 runs 13 residues.

J is TRBJ2-3 and V is TRBV6-2 or TRBV6-3; 8 bases map to TRBD2. The CDR3 totals 14 residues. Looked up from germline, CDR1 is MNHEY and CDR2 is SVGEGT. V trimming: 7 bases; J trimming: 4 bases; junction bases outside the gene matches: 7. In DNA, the CDR3 is TGTGCCAGCACCCCTCGGGGGGGGCCAGATACGCAGTATTTT. This encodes CASTPRGGPDTQYF.

This clonotype came up a few times. V usage is TRBV7-9 and J usage is TRBJ1-6; D not resolved. The CDR3 loop spans 12 amino acids. Germline V lookup: CDR1 SEHNR, CDR2 FQNEAQ (reference sequence). V was shortened by 6 bases and J by 14 bases, with 14 bases between the two germline ends. In DNA form, the CDR3 reads TGTGCCAGCAGTTCAGGCCGGGAATCCCTCCACTTT. Amino acid sequence: CASSSGRESLHF.

This clonotype was detected a few times. The V and J genes are TRBV29-1 and TRBJ2-7; possible D gene TRBD2, 5 bases. The CDR3 extends over 13 amino acids. V was clipped by 4 bases and J by 3 bases, with 13 bases between them. Germline values: CDR1 SQVTM, CDR2 ANQGSEA. DNA for the CDR3: TGCAGCGTTGTCTCTGAGGGATTCTACGAGCAGTACTTC. Translated, it gives CSVVSEGFYEQYF.

In this sample, this clonotype turned up a few times. This chain joins TRBV5-1 and TRBJ2-5; TRBD2 agrees at 8 bases. The CDR3 consists of 13 residues. Trimming cost V 7 bases and J 1 base; bases outside gene matches: 3. Germline V CDR1 and CDR2: SGHRS, YFSETQ. This chain's CDR3 is CASAGGLQETQYF. CDR3 bases: TGCGCCAGCGCGGGGGGCCTCCAAGAGACCCAGTACTTC.

The rearrangement joins TRBV20-1 to TRBJ1-4; D is unresolved. Looked up from germline, CDR1 is DFQATT and CDR2 is SNEGSKA (reference sequence). This CDR3 has 14 residues. V lost 0 bases to trimming and J lost 7 bases, with 12 bases between them. This chain's CDR3 is CSARDFQEVEKLFF. CDR3 bases: TGCAGTGCTAGAGATTTCCAGGAGGTTGAAAAACTGTTTTTT.

The chain links TRBV3-1 to TRBJ2-5; TRBD1 or TRBD2 may be the D gene (5 bases each). The J call is uncertain, as TRBJ2-7 better fits the DNA end. The CDR3 contains 14 residues. Germline lookup yields CDR1 LGHDT and CDR2 YNNKEL (reference sequence). In DNA form, the CDR3 reads TGTGCCAGCAGCCCCTGGGACGAGACCTACGAGCAGTACTTC. Encoded protein: CASSPWDETYEQYF.

The V and J genes are TRBV6-1 and TRBJ2-5, with D perhaps TRBD1 or TRBD2 (6 bases each). Trimming cost V 1 base and J 5 bases, with 14 bases left between them. The CDR3 spans 15 residues. CDR1 MNHNS and CDR2 SASEGT come from the germline V gene. CDR3 bases: TGTGCCAGCAGTGAAGTCGGGGGCGTTATGGAGACCCAGTACTTC. Protein: CASSEVGGVMETQYF.